This T cell receptor (beta chain) was observed in a study of T cell responses to AZD1222 COVID-19 vaccine. Study-wide results and limits: Donors were largely white British and mainly female; clonal diversity was possibly underestimated. The study sampled repertoires only after the peak T cell response.

Sequencing used immunoSEQ multiplex PCR; TCRdb keeps in-frame clones, though not all of them. The table includes 140,000 to 150,000 clones, around 89% detected once. V lost 2 bases, J lost 9 bases, and 12 bases lay in between. The CDR3 length is 13 residues. Germline V gene lookup returns CDR1 MNHEY and CDR2 SVGAGI. About this clone itself: The antigen is unknown.

This sequence originates from an adult in good health. This rearrangement joins TRBV6-5 to TRBJ2-3; weak D call: TRBD2 (5 bases). The sequencing used peripheral blood, collected on day 0 of AZD1222 vaccination. The CDR3, as DNA: TGTGCCAGCAGTTACGGGCCGGGATTGACGCAGTATTTT. It translates to CASSYGPGLTQYF.